Listed here are 13 T cell receptor beta chains from one sample, sequenced in a study of PD-1 blockade in classical Hodgkin lymphoma. Sequenced by immunoSEQ multiplex PCR; TCRdb stores in-frame clones only, minus some. Of some 15,000 clones listed, approximately 91% are singletons. Time point described: newly diagnosed, previously untreated cHL patient sample. Through magnetic negative selection, CD8+ T cells were separated from PBMCs that had been thawed. Sequenced material: CD8+ T cells from blood. Receptors were obtained from a human donor with classical Hodgkin lymphoma.

The rearrangement links TRBV7-9 to TRBJ2-1; no firm D call. Germline V gene data show CDR1 as SEHNR and CDR2 as FQNEAQ (reference sequence). The CDR3 is made up of 11 amino acids. Trimming took 5 bases from V and 7 from J, leaving 6 bases between them. CDR3 in amino acids: CASSAPNEQFF. The CDR3 nucleotides are TGTGCCAGCAGCGCGCCGAATGAGCAGTTCTTC. The variable domain in full, completed from reference TRBV7-9 and TRBJ2-1, reads DTGVSQNPRHKITKRGQNVTFRCDPISEHNRLYWYRQTLGQGPEFLTYFQNEAQLEKSRLLSDRFSAERPKGSFSTLEIQRTEQGDSAMYLCASSAPNEQFFGPGTRLTVL.

The chain carries TRBV6-5 and TRBJ2-5; D not certain. The germline V gene encodes CDR1 MNHEY and CDR2 SVGAGI. The V end was cut by 6 bases, the J end by 4 bases, with 12 bases between. This CDR3 contains 13 residues. CDR3 sequence (DNA): TGTGCCAGCAGCCTGTCGAAAGCAGAGACCCAGTACTTC. This translates into CASSLSKAETQYF.

The chain carries TRBV9 and TRBJ2-7, with 8 positions matching TRBD1. The V gene end was trimmed by 0 bases and the J gene end by 2 bases; junction bases not matched to a gene: 4. CDR1 is SGDLS, CDR2 YYNGEE, per germline. CDR3 size: 15 residues. The CDR3 here is CASSVEGGQAYEQYF. DNA of the CDR3: TGTGCCAGCAGCGTAGAAGGGGGACAGGCCTACGAGCAGTACTTC. Full variable domain (missing parts from reference TRBV9 and TRBJ2-7): DSGVTQTPKHLITATGQRVTLRCSPRSGDLSVYWYQQSLDQGLQFLIQYYNGEERAKGNILERFSAQQFPDLHSELNLSSLELGDSALYFCASSVEGGQAYEQYFGPGTRLTVT.

The chain employs TRBV28 and TRBJ1-4, with a possible D match to TRBD1 (5 bases). This CDR3 has 14 amino acids. The V end lost 6 bases, the J end lost 0 bases, and 8 bases lay between the germline ends. From germline, CDR1 is MDHEN and CDR2 SYDVKM. The CDR3 sequence is CASRPGSTNEKLFF. CDR3 coding DNA: TGTGCCAGCAGGCCAGGGTCAACTAATGAAAAACTGTTTTTT. Combining the CDR3 with reference TRBV28 and TRBJ1-4 gives the whole variable domain DVKVTQSSRYLVKRTGEKVFLECVQDMDHENMFWYRQDPGLGLRLIYFSYDVKMKEKGDIPEGYSVSREKKERFSLILESASTNQTSMYLCASRPGSTNEKLFFGSGTQLSVL.

This clone was found once. This chain links TRBV7-3 with TRBJ1-2, with D tentatively TRBD1 (5 bases). Deletions cut 5 bases from V and 8 bases from J, with 15 bases between. CDR1 and CDR2 (germline): SGHTA, FQGTGA. This CDR3 has 13 residues. The CDR3 DNA reads as TGTGCCAGCAGCAGTGGGGCAGCTGGGGGCTACACCTTC. This encodes CASSSGAAGGYTF.

The V and J genes are TRBV4-1 and TRBJ2-7; 7 bases map to TRBD2. The CDR3 length is 16 residues. Germline V gives CDR1 MGHRA, CDR2 YSYEKL. The V and J ends lost 2 bases and 3 bases, in that order; junction bases with no gene match: 10. As DNA, the CDR3 is TGCGCCAGCAGCCAACGGCGGGGGACCCCCATCTACGAGCAGTACTTC. As protein: CASSQRRGTPIYEQYF.

This chain joins TRBV5-1 and TRBJ2-7; D is unclear. The CDR3 is made up of 15 amino acids. CDR1 is SGHRS and CDR2 is YFSETQ in the germline V gene. V dropped 3 bases and J dropped 6 bases, with 19 bases sitting between them. The CDR3 is CASSSNSVVTCEQYF. Here the CDR3 DNA reads TGCGCCAGCAGCTCGAATTCAGTAGTAACCTGCGAGCAGTACTTC.

This clone was seen only once. The rearrangement joins TRBV27 to TRBJ2-7; 12 bases fit TRBD2. From germline, CDR1 is MNHEY and CDR2 SMNVEV (reference sequence). This CDR3 comprises 13 residues. J lost 6 bases, V lost 5 bases, and 2 bases had no gene match. The CDR3, as DNA: TGTGCCAGCAGTCCACTAGCGGGAGGCGAGCAGTACTTC. This encodes CASSPLAGGEQYF.

This chain connects TRBV4-2 to TRBJ2-4, with D possibly called TRBD1 or TRBD2 (5 bases each). Deletions cut 4 bases from V and 5 bases from J, with 15 bases between. CDR1 LGHNA and CDR2 YNFKEQ come from the germline V gene. The CDR3 has 15 residues. The CDR3 protein is CASSPVTGPQNIQYF. The DNA of the CDR3 is TGTGCCAGCAGCCCGGTCACGGGGCCTCAAAACATTCAGTACTTC.

This chain joins TRBV11-3 and TRBJ2-7, with 7 bases identical to TRBD1. The germline CDR1 and CDR2 sequences are SGHNT and YENEEA. V trimming: 4 bases; J trimming: 8 bases; junction bases outside the gene matches: 5. CDR3 length: 12 residues. CDR3 sequence: CASSSLGGQQYF. The CDR3 DNA reads as TGTGCCAGCAGCTCCCTAGGGGGCCAGCAGTACTTC.

The rearrangement links TRBV5-1 to TRBJ2-1; D is unresolved. CDR3 length equals 16 residues. The V gene's germline CDR1 is SGHRS and CDR2 YFSETQ. The germline V and J ends were trimmed by 2 bases and 0 bases, with 12 bases remaining between them. The CDR3 loop reads CASSLYSLSSYNEQFF. The CDR3 DNA reads as TGCGCCAGCAGCTTATACTCGTTGAGCTCCTACAATGAGCAGTTCTTC.

This rearrangement joins TRBV28 to TRBJ1-4; D is unclear. The CDR3 runs to 13 residues. Germline V CDR1 and CDR2: MDHEN, SYDVKM. V lost 6 bases, J lost 7 bases, and 12 bases lay in between. The CDR3 bases are TGTGCCAGCAGATATTTGAATGCTGAAAAACTGTTTTTT. This sequence encodes CASRYLNAEKLFF.

This clone was seen only a few times. The rearrangement joins TRBV10-1 to TRBJ2-7; D gene ambiguous. This CDR3 region has 11 residues. Trimming took off 2 bases at V and 5 bases at J, with 4 bases between the two ends. Per germline, CDR1 WNHNN and CDR2 SYGVQD (reference sequence). CDR3 region: CASSEVDEQYF. CDR3 bases: TGCGCCAGCAGTGAGGTCGACGAGCAGTACTTC.